These 30 T cell receptor beta chains came from one sample sequenced in a study of shared T cell receptors in the human thymus. The data were produced by immunoSEQ multiplex PCR, yet TCRdb's version contains in-frame clones alone and is incomplete. The sample consists of roughly 700,000 clones, 85% to 90% of them appearing once. This sample was also put to use in a study of human thymus T cells.

The material sequenced was thymocytes. These receptors came from a boy younger than two with a congenital heart defect.

The genes are TRBV6-1 and TRBJ2-7, with 7 nucleotides matching TRBD2. V was pared by 4 bases and J by 1 base, with 10 bases of the junction left unmatched. Per the germline V gene, CDR1 is MNHNS and CDR2 is SASEGT. The CDR3 contains 16 residues. This CDR3 reads CASSARESGKSYEQYF. CDR3 DNA: TGTGCCAGCAGTGCCCGGGAGAGCGGGAAATCCTACGAGCAGTACTTC.

The chain carries TRBV29-1 and TRBJ2-1; 12 nucleotides match TRBD1. The CDR3 is made up of 15 amino acids. The germline gives CDR1 SQVTM, CDR2 ANQGSEA. V dropped 4 bases and J dropped 6; count of bases not matched to a gene: 7. In DNA form, the CDR3 reads TGCAGCGTTGCCGCGGGACAGGGGGCCACCAATGAGCAGTTCTTC. It specifies CSVAAGQGATNEQFF.

The J gene is TRBJ1-3, the V gene TRBV4-3, with D tentatively TRBD1 (6 bases). V was pared by 0 bases and J by 0 bases, with 9 bases between. The length of the CDR3 is 16 residues. CDR1 and CDR2 (germline): LGHNA, YSLEER. The CDR3 loop reads CASSQDDRCSGNTIYF. In DNA form, the CDR3 reads TGCGCCAGCAGCCAAGACGACAGGTGCTCTGGAAACACCATATATTTT.

The chain has TRBV6-5 and TRBJ1-5; D remains unclear. V was cut by 6 bases and J by 1 base, with 7 bases left in between. CDR1 and CDR2 from the germline V gene are MNHEY and SVGAGI. The CDR3 is 13 amino acids. Written as DNA, the CDR3 is TGTGCCAGCAGGCGGCAGAGCAATCAGCCCCAGCATTTT. Its protein is CASRRQSNQPQHF.

In this sample, this clone turned up a few times. CDR3 in amino acids: CASMAKNTEAFF. Written as DNA, the CDR3 is TGTGCCAGCATGGCAAAGAACACTGAAGCTTTCTTT. The chain employs TRBV25-1 and TRBJ1-1, with D unclear. Trimming stripped 7 bases from V and 1 base from J, with 7 bases between. Germline assignment: CDR1 MGHDK and CDR2 SYGVNS. The CDR3 is 12 amino acids.

CDR3 in amino acids: CASSSGLAGAVEQFF. For the CDR3, the DNA is TGTGCCAGCAGCTCGGGACTAGCGGGAGCGGTTGAGCAGTTCTTC. The rearrangement joins TRBV5-8 to TRBJ2-1; 14 bases map to TRBD2. Germline CDR1 and CDR2: SGHTS and YDEGEE. The CDR3 contains 15 residues. Unmatched junction bases numbered 5, after V lost 3 bases and J lost 9 bases.

V is TRBV4-3 and J is TRBJ2-7; 7 nucleotides agree with TRBD1. The CDR3 spans 16 residues. V trimming: 1 base; J trimming: 1 base; junction bases outside the gene matches: 7. Germline V CDR1 and CDR2: LGHNA, YSLEER. The CDR3: CASSQATGEGSYEQYF. The DNA of the CDR3 is TGCGCCAGCAGCCAAGCAACAGGGGAAGGATCCTACGAGCAGTACTTC.

This chain joins TRBV10-3 and TRBJ2-1, with TRBD2 identical over 8 bases. Germline V gives CDR1 ENHRY, CDR2 SYGVKD. The CDR3 covers 15 residues. V trimming: 6 bases; J trimming: 2 bases; junction bases outside the gene matches: 6. The CDR3 DNA reads TGTGCCATCAGAGGCGGGAGGTATACCTACAATGAGCAGTTCTTC. Translated, it gives CAIRGGRYTYNEQFF.

This chain connects TRBV5-1 to TRBJ2-7; maybe TRBD2 (6 bases). Germline CDR1 reads SGHRS; CDR2 reads YFSETQ. The length of the CDR3 is 20 residues. V was clipped by 3 bases and J by 1 base, with 29 bases between them. CDR3 in DNA: TGCGCCAGCAGCTGGAAAGAGGTCGCAGCCGGGGGTGGGGGGTCCTACGAGCAGTACTTC. It translates to CASSWKEVAAGGGGSYEQYF.

V usage is TRBV7-9 and J usage is TRBJ1-2; D is uncertain. Germline V gene sequence: CDR1 SEHNR, CDR2 FQNEAQ (reference sequence). CDR3 length: 14 residues. Deletions cut 5 bases from V and 5 bases from J, with 15 bases between. The CDR3 sequence: CASSPRRERYGYTF. CDR3 sequence (DNA): TGTGCCAGCAGCCCCCGGAGGGAGCGGTATGGCTACACCTTC.

The V gene is TRBV27, the J gene TRBJ2-1; 13 bases line up with TRBD2. The V gene end was trimmed by 7 bases and the J gene end by 5 bases; junction bases not matched to a gene: 8. This CDR3 comprises 16 residues. CDR1 is MNHEY, CDR2 SMNVEV, per germline (reference sequence). CDR3 sequence (DNA): TGTGCCAGCAAGCCAAAGGGACTAGCGGGAAACAATGAGCAGTTCTTC. It translates to CASKPKGLAGNNEQFF.

The V and J genes are TRBV19 and TRBJ2-7, with a possible D match to TRBD1 (6 bases). Germline V gives CDR1 LNHDA, CDR2 SQIVND (reference sequence). Trimming left V 3 bases short and J 0 bases short, with 9 bases between. CDR3 length: 14 residues. This chain's CDR3 is CASSISDSSYEQYF. DNA for the CDR3: TGTGCCAGTAGTATTTCGGACAGCTCCTACGAGCAGTACTTC.

This chain connects TRBV7-6 to TRBJ2-5; 7 bases match TRBD2. Unmatched junction bases numbered 13, after V lost 1 base and J lost 2 bases. CDR1 and CDR2 (germline): SGHVS, FNYEAQ. The CDR3 is made up of 18 amino acids. The CDR3 spells CASSLVEMGGIWQETQYF. For the CDR3, the DNA is TGTGCCAGCAGCTTAGTAGAGATGGGGGGGATTTGGCAAGAGACCCAGTACTTC.

The chain has TRBV9 and TRBJ1-4; a possible D gene is TRBD1 (6 bases). CDR3 size: 14 residues. Between the trimmed V and J ends, which lost 8 bases and 0 bases, there was a span of 11 bases. Germline V CDR1 and CDR2: SGDLS, YYNGEE. In nucleotides, the CDR3 is TGTGCCAGTTCACAGGGAACAACTAATGAAAAACTGTTTTTT. Amino acids: CASSQGTTNEKLFF.

This clone appeared once. CDR3 amino acids: CASSQDAGSGSINEQFF. The CDR3 region has the DNA TGTGCCAGCAGCCAAGATGCGGGAAGCGGGAGCATCAATGAGCAGTTCTTC. The chain combines TRBV4-2 with TRBJ2-1; TRBD2 matches 8 bases. With V trimmed by 0 bases and J by 6 bases, 10 bases remained unmatched. Germline-derived CDR1 and CDR2 are LGHNA and YNFKEQ. There are 17 residues in the CDR3.

This clone has just a few counts. V is TRBV21-1 and J is TRBJ2-5; TRBD2 is taken as the D call from the table, unchecked against the DNA. TRBV21-1 is designated a pseudogene. CDR3 size: 18 residues. This CDR3 is CASRLTPGLAMISETQYF. In nucleotides, the CDR3 is TGTGCCAGCAGACTTACCCCGGGACTAGCAATGATCTCGGAGACCCAGTACTTC.

V usage is TRBV6-5 and J usage is TRBJ2-1; D is unresolved. The germline V gene encodes CDR1 MNHEY and CDR2 SVGAGI. This CDR3 has 13 residues. V was trimmed by 0 bases and J by 10 bases, leaving 10 bases between them. The CDR3 nucleotides are TGTGCCAGCAGTTACTCGCTGATTAGCGAGCAGTTCTTC. As protein: CASSYSLISEQFF.

The chain links TRBV12-5 to TRBJ2-3; 7 nucleotides match TRBD2. V dropped 9 bases and J dropped 8; count of bases not matched to a gene: 14. Germline CDR1 reads LGHNT; CDR2 reads FRNRAP. This CDR3 spans 14 amino acids. Here the CDR3 reads CASRVCGRRGTQYF. The CDR3 coding sequence is TGTGCTAGCCGGGTGTGCGGGAGAAGAGGTACGCAGTATTTT.

The chain employs TRBV14 and TRBJ1-5; D perhaps matches TRBD1 (5 bases). Trimming took 1 base from V and 6 from J, leaving 13 bases between them. In germline, CDR1 is SGHDN, CDR2 FVKESK. CDR3 length: 15 residues. CDR3 sequence reads: CASSQGGGRRQPQHF. CDR3 in DNA: TGTGCCAGCAGCCAAGGCGGGGGACGACGTCAGCCCCAGCATTTT.

The chain recombines TRBV11-3 with TRBJ2-7; 9 nucleotides line up with TRBD1. From germline, CDR1 is SGHNT and CDR2 YENEEA. V shed 5 bases and J 7 bases; nucleotides not matched to a gene: 12. This CDR3 is built from 15 residues. The CDR3 region is CASSPRTGAPGEQYF. The CDR3 nucleotides read TGTGCCAGCAGCCCCCGGACAGGGGCCCCTGGGGAGCAGTACTTC. The variable domain in full, with the rest retrieved from reference TRBV11-3 and TRBJ2-7, is EAGVVQSPRYKIIEKKQPVAFWCNPISGHNTLYWYLQNLGQGPELLIRYENEEAVDDSQLPKDRFSAERLKGVDSTLKIQPAELGDSAVYLCASSPRTGAPGEQYFGPGTRLTVT.

This chain uses TRBV29-1 with TRBJ1-2; a weak D match, TRBD1 (5 bases). V dropped 6 bases and J dropped 5 bases, with 13 bases sitting between them. The CDR3 extends over 12 amino acids. CDR1 and CDR2 from the germline V gene are SQVTM and ANQGSEA. DNA for the CDR3: TGCAGCGTGGACCCTAAGGGGTATGGCTACACCTTC. Translated: CSVDPKGYGYTF.

The J gene is TRBJ2-2, the V gene TRBV7-2; 8 bases align to TRBD2. CDR3 length equals 19 residues. Germline V gene data show CDR1 as SGHTA and CDR2 as FQGNSA. The V segment lost 4 bases and the J segment 5 bases; nucleotides outside the gene matches: 18. CDR3 coding DNA: TGTGCCAGCAGCTCTTACAGGGAGAAGAGCGGGAGCGGGACCGGGGAGCTGTTTTTT. Encoded protein: CASSSYREKSGSGTGELFF. Full variable domain (rest looked up from reference TRBV7-2 and TRBJ2-2): GAGVSQSPSNKVTEKGKDVELRCDPISGHTALYWYRQSLGQGLEFLIYFQGNSAPDKSGLPSDRFSAERTGGSVSTLTIQRTQQEDSAVYLCASSSYREKSGSGTGELFFGEGSRLTVL.

The V gene is TRBV4-3, the J gene TRBJ1-1, with 8 nucleotides matching TRBD1. V lost 0 bases and J lost 2; bases outside the gene matches: 5. Germline CDR1 is LGHNA and CDR2 is YSLEER. The CDR3 loop spans 16 amino acids. CDR3 sequence (DNA): TGCGCCAGCAGCCAAGATTTCGGACAGGGAAACACTGAAGCTTTCTTT. Translated, it gives CASSQDFGQGNTEAFF.

The chain carries TRBV6-5 and TRBJ2-7, with D possibly TRBD1 on 5 matching bases. V shed 6 bases and J shed 4 bases, with 10 bases lying between them. From germline, CDR1 is MNHEY and CDR2 SVGAGI. The CDR3 totals 12 residues. CDR3: CASSHPGYEQYF. DNA of the CDR3: TGTGCCAGCAGCCACCCAGGGTACGAGCAGTACTTC.

This chain uses TRBV15 with TRBJ2-6; 7 nucleotides agree with TRBD1. Germline V CDR1 and CDR2: LNHNV, YYDKDF (reference sequence). CDR3 length: 17 residues. J was trimmed by 0 bases and V by 0 bases; bases with no gene match: 2. In DNA, the CDR3 is TGTGCCACCAGCAGAGAGGCAGGGGGCTCTGGGGCCAACGTCCTGACTTTC. This gives the protein CATSREAGGSGANVLTF. The variable domain in full, with the rest retrieved from reference TRBV15 and TRBJ2-6, is DAMVIQNPRYQVTQFGKPVTLSCSQTLNHNVMYWYQQKSSQAPKLLFHYYDKDFNNEADTPDNFQSRRPNTSFCFLDIRSPGLGDTAMYLCATSREAGGSGANVLTFGAGSRLTVL.

J is TRBJ2-3 and V is TRBV2, with 7 bases lining up with TRBD2. This CDR3 has 15 amino acids. In germline, CDR1 is SNHLY, CDR2 FYNNEI. After removal of 6 bases from V and 0 bases from J, the junction contained 6 bases not matched to a gene. CDR3 sequence: CASRESGASTDTQYF. CDR3 sequence (DNA): TGTGCCAGCAGGGAGAGCGGGGCTAGCACAGATACGCAGTATTTT.

Worth noting for this clone: The junction shows a germline mismatch at one end, possibly a read error. This chain links TRBV5-4 with TRBJ1-2; 7 positions match TRBD1. The CDR3 has 14 residues. Germline V lookup: CDR1 SGHNT, CDR2 YYREEE (reference sequence). The CDR3: CASSLRTGNYGHTF. Written as DNA, the CDR3 is TGTGCCAGCAGCTTACGGACAGGAAACTATGGCCACACCTTC.

V and J are TRBV5-4 and TRBJ2-7, with 8 bases lining up with TRBD1. The V gene end was trimmed by 2 bases and the J gene end by 5 bases; junction bases not matched to a gene: 6. There are 14 residues in the CDR3. The germline V gene encodes CDR1 SGHNT and CDR2 YYREEE (reference sequence). In DNA form, the CDR3 reads TGTGCCAGCAGCTTTCGGGACAGGATCCACGAGCAGTACTTC. Translation: CASSFRDRIHEQYF.

The DNA for the CDR3 is TGCGCCAGCAGCCAAGATGGGACGGGAGAGGACTACAATGAGCAGTTCTTC. Translated: CASSQDGTGEDYNEQFF. This chain links TRBV4-3 with TRBJ2-1; possible D gene TRBD2, 6 bases. The CDR3 length is 17 residues. The germline gives CDR1 LGHNA, CDR2 YSLEER. Deletions cut 0 bases from V and 3 bases from J, with 15 bases between.

The chain is built from TRBV19 and TRBJ2-6; D is perhaps TRBD1 (5 bases). This CDR3 has 15 amino acids. Looked up from germline, CDR1 is LNHDA and CDR2 is SQIVND (reference sequence). The V gene lost 7 bases and the J gene lost 1 base, with 11 bases spanning the gap. The DNA of the CDR3 is TGTGCCAGTACCGCTTCAGGGTCTGGGGCCAACGTCCTGACTTTC. Translating it yields CASTASGSGANVLTF.